This TCR beta chain was recorded in a study of blood T cell repertoires in COVID-19. As for the study in general: Samples taken during acute and convalescent COVID-19 were collected in the United States, Italy and Spain.

This CDR3 region has 16 residues. The germline V gene has CDR1 MRHNA and CDR2 SNTAGT. V dropped 5 bases and J dropped 0; count of bases not matched to a gene: 5. Original analysis: Counts of nucleated cells, estimated from reference gene primer amplification, were obtained. The method was immunoSEQ multiplex PCR; TCRdb's version includes in-frame clones alone and lacks a portion of them. D and trimming come from the DNA, and the V and J calls and clone size come from that table. Altogether 300,000 to 350,000 clones are present, around 90% being singletons, with the ten largest covering approximately 4.1%. Seattle enrolled patients during active infection and tracked them longitudinally.

The chain links TRBV6-4 to TRBJ2-1, with TRBD2 matching 9 bases. The material sequenced was peripheral blood. The source is a woman aged 60 to 75 with COVID-19, enrolled during active disease. CDR3 nucleotide sequence: TGTGCCAGCAGTACTAGCGGGTTGAGCTCCTACAATGAGCAGTTCTTC. Protein product: CASSTSGLSSYNEQFF.